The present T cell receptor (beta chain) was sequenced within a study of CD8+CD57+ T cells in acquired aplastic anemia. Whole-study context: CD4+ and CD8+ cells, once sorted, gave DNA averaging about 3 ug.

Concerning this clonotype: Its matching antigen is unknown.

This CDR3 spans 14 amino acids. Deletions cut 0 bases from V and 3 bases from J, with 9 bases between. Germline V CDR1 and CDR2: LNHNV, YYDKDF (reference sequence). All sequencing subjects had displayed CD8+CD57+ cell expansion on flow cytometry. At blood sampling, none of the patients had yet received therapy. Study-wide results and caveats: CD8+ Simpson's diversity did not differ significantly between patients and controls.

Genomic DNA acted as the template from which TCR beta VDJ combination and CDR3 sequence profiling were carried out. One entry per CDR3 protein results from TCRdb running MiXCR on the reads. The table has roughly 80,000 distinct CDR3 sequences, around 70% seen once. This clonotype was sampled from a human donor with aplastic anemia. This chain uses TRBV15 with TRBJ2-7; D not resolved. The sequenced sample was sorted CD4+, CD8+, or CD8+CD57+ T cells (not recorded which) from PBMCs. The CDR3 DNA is TGTGCCACCAGCAGAGACGCCATCGACTACGAGCAGTACTTC. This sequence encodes CATSRDAIDYEQYF.